A single sample is the source of the 8 T cell receptor beta chains below, sequenced in a study of identical twins. TCRdb processed the 5' RACE reads anew with MiXCR; each CDR3 protein has one entry. This sample has hundreds of thousands of distinct CDR3 sequences, with approximately 22% found just once. A further study also used this sample, focusing on T cells expressing NK-cell markers.

Sequencing input: PBMCs. The receptor source for this set is a woman between 18 and 29 years old in good health.

This clonotype was picked up many times. The chain joins TRBV4-3 to TRBJ2-5; D call uncertain. Trimming removed 0 bases from V and 7 bases from J, with 9 bases in between. The germline V gene has CDR1 LGHNA and CDR2 YSLEER. The CDR3 contains 13 residues. The CDR3 DNA reads as TGCGCCAGCAGCCAAGATACAAGTGTGACCCAGTACTTC. Translation gives CASSQDTSVTQYF.

The chain couples TRBV7-2 to TRBJ2-1; D is unresolved. Between the trimmed V and J ends, which lost 5 bases and 7 bases, there was a span of 12 bases. CDR3 length equals 13 residues. Germline V gene sequence: CDR1 SGHTA, CDR2 FQGNSA. CDR3 protein: CASSAPSSNEQFF. The CDR3 bases are TGTGCCAGCAGCGCCCCGTCGTCAAATGAGCAGTTCTTC.

J is TRBJ1-4 and V is TRBV20-1; D not resolved. Germline values: CDR1 DFQATT, CDR2 SNEGSKA (reference sequence). The V gene lost 5 bases and the J gene lost 6 bases, with 10 bases spanning the gap. The CDR3 consists of 12 residues. CDR3 region: CSAAVGDEKLFF. The CDR3 nucleotides are TGCAGTGCTGCCGTGGGTGATGAAAAACTGTTTTTT.

The chain has TRBV5-1 and TRBJ1-1, with 9 bases aligning to TRBD1. Unmatched junction bases numbered 8, after V lost 4 bases and J lost 7 bases. The CDR3 runs to 14 residues. Germline CDR1 is SGHRS and CDR2 is YFSETQ. This chain's CDR3 is CASSTGTGIVEAFF. CDR3 DNA sequence: TGCGCCAGCAGCACCGGGACAGGGATCGTTGAAGCTTTCTTT.

V gene TRBV5-1 combines with J gene TRBJ1-1; unclear D gene. The germline gives CDR1 SGHRS, CDR2 YFSETQ. CDR3 length: 11 residues. Trimming pared 6 bases from V and 1 base from J, leaving 4 bases between. The CDR3 region has the DNA TGCGCCAGCATCCAGAACACTGAAGCTTTCTTT. Amino acids: CASIQNTEAFF.

V usage is TRBV27 and J usage is TRBJ2-5; D is unresolved. Trimming shortened V by 5 bases and J by 4 bases, and 11 bases separated the two germline ends. CDR1 and CDR2 from the germline V gene are MNHEY and SMNVEV (reference sequence). CDR3 size: 13 residues. CDR3 sequence reads: CASSTQLRETQYF. The CDR3 DNA reads as TGTGCCAGCAGTACCCAGCTCCGAGAGACCCAGTACTTC.

This clonotype showed up just a few times. This rearrangement joins TRBV5-1 to TRBJ1-1, with D hard to call. Trimming removed 0 bases from V and 3 bases from J, with 9 bases in between. The CDR3 sequence is 14 residues long. Germline V gene data show CDR1 as SGHRS and CDR2 as YFSETQ. The CDR3 bases are TGCGCCAGCAGCTTGGGGGGAAGCGACACTGAAGCTTTCTTT. This encodes CASSLGGSDTEAFF.

The rearrangement links TRBV27 to TRBJ2-3; tentative D call: TRBD1 (6 bases). Trimming removed 2 bases from V and 4 bases from J, with 16 bases in between. The CDR3 loop spans 16 amino acids. CDR1 is MNHEY and CDR2 is SMNVEV in the germline V gene (reference sequence). In DNA, the CDR3 is TGTGCCAGCAGTTTAAAAGGGGCAGGGGTTGCAGATACGCAGTATTTT. This codes for CASSLKGAGVADTQYF.